This TCR beta chain is drawn from a study of metastatic and nonmetastatic thyroid tumors. Study-wide background: For malignant and benign thyroid patients, tumor or nodule tissue and blood were the sources whose repertoires were compared.

Authors' processing steps: What underpinned the distant-metastasis classifier for papillary thyroid cancer was the set of CDR3 differences across clinicopathological groups. Using MiXCR, TCRdb reanalyzed the PCR reads. These V and J calls originate from TCRdb's pipeline instead of the authors' own analysis. The table shows 30,000 to 35,000 clones, with just under 30% occurring only once. Study-level findings and limits: According to reports, the diversity of TCR beta was significantly higher in malignant thyroid tumors than in benign nodules, and this held in both blood and tumor samples.

Germline V gives CDR1 DFQATT, CDR2 SNEGSKA (reference sequence). Unmatched junction bases numbered 6, after V lost 8 bases and J lost 2 bases. The CDR3 totals 13 residues. This clone has a count of ten or more. What it binds is not known. Each patient went into thyroid surgery without having received any treatment. The chain combines TRBV20-1 with TRBJ2-3; 8 positions match TRBD1. The clonotype originates from a female donor with papillary thyroid cancer or a benign thyroid nodule (not recorded which). Some clones in this sample may be carry-over from other donors' samples. Specimen: blood. The CDR3 DNA reads TGCAGTCCAGGGACAGGCTTCACAGATACGCAGTATTTT. Its translation is CSPGTGFTDTQYF.